The 23 T cell receptor beta chains listed next were all sequenced from one sample in a study of blood T cells in healthy people across ages. Primers used in a second PCR of about 7 to 12 cycles were a sample-barcoded 5' primer and a J-beta primer mix. Each CDR3 protein gets one entry after TCRdb re-called the 5' RACE reads with MiXCR. The sample shows under 2 million distinct CDR3 sequences, roughly 30% of them seen only once. The sample consisted of blood. The source is a woman between 25 and 40 years old in good health.

V gene TRBV14 combines with J gene TRBJ2-5; possible D gene TRBD2, 6 bases. This CDR3 contains 14 residues. Germline V CDR1 and CDR2: SGHDN, FVKESK. V shed 2 bases and J shed 7 bases, with 14 bases lying between them. CDR3 in DNA: TGTGCCAGCAGCCAACCTGGGGGGTTGCGGACCCAGTACTTC. This encodes CASSQPGGLRTQYF.

The J gene is TRBJ2-3, the V gene TRBV28, with D maybe TRBD2 (5 bases). Germline V gene sequence: CDR1 MDHEN, CDR2 SYDVKM. This CDR3 comprises 18 residues. Trimming cost V 1 base and J 1 base, with 18 bases left between them. CDR3 sequence: CASSLSIVREPGTDTQYF. The CDR3 DNA reads as TGTGCCAGCAGTTTATCAATCGTGAGGGAACCGGGCACAGATACGCAGTATTTT.

This clonotype occurred a few times. The J gene is TRBJ1-4, the V gene TRBV12-3 or TRBV12-4; no firm D call. Trimming left V 3 bases short and J 3 bases short, with 8 bases between. The CDR3 consists of 14 residues. Here the CDR3 reads CASSFSGPNEKLFF. The DNA of the CDR3 is TGTGCCAGCAGTTTCAGCGGACCTAATGAAAAACTGTTTTTT.

The chain employs TRBV4-1 and TRBJ2-1, with D possibly being TRBD1 (5 bases). This CDR3 region has 15 residues. Deletions cut 0 bases from V and 10 bases from J, with 16 bases between. Germline V lookup: CDR1 MGHRA, CDR2 YSYEKL. CDR3 sequence: CASSQEARQGREQFF. CDR3 DNA sequence: TGCGCCAGCAGCCAAGAGGCTCGGCAGGGCAGGGAGCAGTTCTTC.

In this sample, this clonotype turned up many times. This chain connects TRBV7-2 to TRBJ2-5, with D perhaps TRBD2 (6 bases). The CDR3 sequence is 15 residues long. CDR1 is SGHTA, CDR2 FQGNSA, per germline. Trimming stripped 3 bases from V and 0 bases from J, with 11 bases between. The DNA of the CDR3 is TGTGCCAGCAGCTTCGGTAGCGGTTACCAAGAGACCCAGTACTTC. It yields the protein CASSFGSGYQETQYF.

V is TRBV7-8 and J is TRBJ2-3; 7 positions agree with TRBD2. The germline V gene has CDR1 SGHVS and CDR2 FQNEAQ. Trimming at V came to 2 bases and at J to 2 bases, leaving 7 bases not matched to a gene. This CDR3 comprises 16 residues. CDR3 bases: TGTGCCAGCAGCTTACTCGGGAGGAGGTACACAGATACGCAGTATTTT. It is translated as CASSLLGRRYTDTQYF.

V and J are TRBV20-1 and TRBJ2-7, with TRBD2 matching over 10 bases. V shed 1 base, J shed 4 bases, and the junction held 7 bases outside the gene matches. The germline V gene has CDR1 DFQATT and CDR2 SNEGSKA (reference sequence). This CDR3 has 15 residues. Here the CDR3 reads CSARAGLAYKYEQYF. The DNA of the CDR3 is TGCAGTGCTAGAGCGGGACTAGCGTACAAGTACGAGCAGTACTTC.

J is TRBJ2-1 and V is TRBV5-6, with D possibly being TRBD2 (6 bases). Germline V gives CDR1 SGHDT, CDR2 YYEEEE. The CDR3 is made up of 14 amino acids. Trimming left V 4 bases short and J 3 bases short, with 11 bases between. CDR3 coding DNA: TGTGCCAGCAGCCCCGGGGACTTCTACAATGAGCAGTTCTTC. It translates to CASSPGDFYNEQFF.

This clonotype was recorded a few times. The chain has TRBV5-6 and TRBJ2-5; 7 positions match TRBD2. V lost 4 bases to trimming and J lost 3 bases; unmatched junction nucleotides: 9. Germline CDR1 is SGHDT and CDR2 is YYEEEE. This CDR3 region has 15 residues. The CDR3 here is CASSRLAVVEETQYF. The CDR3 DNA follows: TGTGCCAGCAGCCGGCTAGCGGTGGTGGAAGAGACCCAGTACTTC.

This clonotype has a handful of counts. The DNA of the CDR3 is TGTGCCATCAGGGTACAGAGCACAGATACGCAGTATTTT. Translated, it gives CAIRVQSTDTQYF. V and J are TRBV10-3 and TRBJ2-3; D is unclear. The length of the CDR3 is 13 residues. Germline lookup yields CDR1 ENHRY and CDR2 SYGVKD. The V end was cut by 6 bases, the J end by 0 bases, with 7 bases between.

This clonotype was observed a few times. The genes are TRBV5-5 and TRBJ2-3; no firm D call. Germline CDR1 is SGHKS and CDR2 is YYEKEE (reference sequence). The CDR3 totals 12 residues. Trimming removed 4 bases at V and 6 bases at J, with 9 bases between. CDR3 sequence reads: CASSAAVDTQYF. The DNA of the CDR3 is TGTGCCAGCAGCGCGGCCGTTGATACGCAGTATTTT.

This chain joins TRBV30 and TRBJ2-6, with D possibly being TRBD2 (5 bases). This CDR3 spans 17 amino acids. Looked up from germline, CDR1 is GTSNPN and CDR2 is SVGIG (reference sequence). V dropped 1 base and J dropped 2 bases, with 15 bases sitting between them. The CDR3 spells CAWSDGDRYTGANVLTF. Written as DNA, the CDR3 is TGTGCCTGGAGTGACGGGGATAGGTATACTGGGGCCAACGTCCTGACTTTC.

Comment on this clonotype: A much larger clone is a single base away; this may be a read error. V gene TRBV4-1 combines with J gene TRBJ2-7, with unresolved D. Looked up from germline, CDR1 is MGHRA and CDR2 is YSYEKL. The CDR3 contains 16 residues. CDR3 region: CASSQDGVDFSYGQYF. In nucleotides, the CDR3 is TGCGCCAGCAGCCAAGATGGGGTAGACTTCTCCTACGGGCAGTACTTC.

This clonotype was counted only a few times. The chain employs TRBV5-6 and TRBJ1-2; D not resolved. Germline CDR1 SGHDT, CDR2 YYEEEE. This CDR3 has 14 residues. With 1 base removed from V and 6 bases from J, the gap between germline ends came to 13 bases. The CDR3 loop is CASSLRSGDDGYTF. The CDR3 DNA is TGTGCCAGCAGCTTGAGGTCTGGGGATGATGGCTACACCTTC. Drawing the rest from reference TRBV5-6 and TRBJ1-2, the complete variable domain is DAGVTQSPTHLIKTRGQQVTLRCSPKSGHDTVSWYQQALGQGPQFIFQYYEEEERQRGNFPDRFSGHQFPNYSSELNVNALLLGDSALYLCASSLRSGDDGYTFGSGTRLTVV.

The chain has TRBV7-9 and TRBJ2-7; TRBD1 aligns across 8 bases. Germline assignment: CDR1 SEHNR and CDR2 FQNEAQ (reference sequence). The CDR3 contains 16 residues. The J segment lost 3 bases and the V segment lost 2 bases, leaving 9 bases of the junction unmatched. As DNA, the CDR3 is TGTGCCAGCAGCTTACCCAATACGGGACAGGTCTACGAGCAGTACTTC. Amino acids: CASSLPNTGQVYEQYF.

The chain carries TRBV6-2 or TRBV6-3 and TRBJ2-1; D not certain. CDR1 is MNHEY, CDR2 SVGEGT, per germline. CDR3 length: 13 residues. Trimming took off 1 base at V and 9 bases at J, with 10 bases between the two ends. The CDR3 is CASSYYRTGEQFF. CDR3 DNA sequence: TGTGCCAGCAGTTACTACCGCACGGGTGAGCAGTTCTTC.

The chain employs TRBV9 and TRBJ1-1, with a possible D match to TRBD1 (6 bases). CDR3 length: 15 residues. Germline CDR1 and CDR2: SGDLS and YYNGEE. V dropped 0 bases and J dropped 1 base, with 10 bases sitting between them. The CDR3 is CASSVDPGENTEAFF. The DNA for the CDR3 is TGTGCCAGCAGCGTAGATCCAGGGGAGAACACTGAAGCTTTCTTT.

On this clonotype itself: Being one base from a much bigger clone, this may be a read error. The J gene is TRBJ1-2, the V gene TRBV29-1, with TRBD1 matching over 9 bases. V trimming: 3 bases; J trimming: 4 bases; junction bases outside the gene matches: 6. Germline CDR1 is SQVTM and CDR2 is ANQGSEA. The CDR3 runs to 14 residues. Written as DNA, the CDR3 is TGCAGCGTTGAGGGACAGGGTAGCCTCTATGGCTACACCTTC. Its protein product is CSVEGQGSLYGYTF.

J is TRBJ2-7 and V is TRBV2; 8 bases match TRBD2. The better agreement between TRBJ2-5 and the DNA end casts doubt on the J call. The CDR3 loop spans 15 amino acids. Germline lookup yields CDR1 SNHLY and CDR2 FYNNEI. The CDR3: CASRDSGVGGETQYF. The CDR3, as DNA: TGTGCCAGCCGGGATAGCGGGGTGGGAGGGGAGACCCAGTACTTC.

V and J are TRBV12-3 or TRBV12-4 and TRBJ1-1; D is ambiguous. The V end lost 3 bases, the J end lost 10 bases, and 18 bases lay between the germline ends. The CDR3 is 14 amino acids. The CDR3 DNA reads as TGTGCCAGCAGTTTTCAACGCGGTGAGGCATCAGCTTTCTTT. This codes for CASSFQRGEASAFF.

The genes are TRBV28 and TRBJ2-7, with TRBD2 matching 10 bases. The CDR3 extends over 16 amino acids. CDR1 is MDHEN, CDR2 SYDVKM, per germline. Trimming took 3 bases from V and 4 from J; bases not matched to a gene: 9. CDR3 DNA: TGTGCCAGCAGTTTCGCAACACTAGCGGGGCGGTACGAGCAGTACTTC. Translating gives CASSFATLAGRYEQYF.

The chain links TRBV28 to TRBJ2-7, with D hard to call. Germline CDR1 is MDHEN and CDR2 is SYDVKM. Trimming removed 4 bases at V and 0 bases at J, with 10 bases between. This CDR3 has 14 amino acids. In nucleotides, the CDR3 is TGTGCCAGCAGTTCCCAGACCTACTCCTACGAGCAGTACTTC. It is translated as CASSSQTYSYEQYF.

This chain links TRBV9 with TRBJ2-1; a possible D gene is TRBD1 (7 bases). Germline V CDR1 and CDR2: SGDLS, YYNGEE. V gave up 1 base and J gave up 7 bases, with 18 bases separating them. The CDR3 totals 16 residues. The CDR3 sequence: CASSVRAGGSSNEQFF. The CDR3 coding sequence is TGTGCCAGCAGCGTAAGGGCAGGGGGGAGCTCTAATGAGCAGTTCTTC.